One and the same sample provided the 20 T cell receptor beta chains below, sequenced in a study of shared clonotypes between healthy human individuals. The repertoire was sequenced with immunoSEQ multiplex PCR; TCRdb's copy has only in-frame clones and lacks some. The table lists around 610,000 clones, about 95% of them singletons. Cells designated naive CD8 were CD45RO-negative and were positively selected for CCR7, with terminally differentiated effector memory CD45RA+ cells excluded. Source material: naive CD8+ T cells sorted from blood. The receptors shown here come from a woman aged 25 to 45 in good health.

The V call is TRBV7-8, the J call TRBJ2-3; maybe TRBD2 (6 bases). Looked up from germline, CDR1 is SGHVS and CDR2 is FQNEAQ. Trimming shortened V by 5 bases and J by 2 bases, and 14 bases separated the two germline ends. The CDR3 totals 15 residues. The CDR3 loop is CASSLTDYPTDTQYF. The CDR3 DNA reads TGTGCCAGCAGCCTAACGGACTACCCCACAGATACGCAGTATTTT.

The chain joins TRBV5-8 to TRBJ1-1; D is undetermined. Germline V lookup: CDR1 SGHTS, CDR2 YDEGEE. The length of the CDR3 is 13 residues. V gave up 0 bases and J gave up 5 bases, with 8 bases separating them. This chain's CDR3 is CASSLGLTTEAFF. As DNA, the CDR3 is TGTGCCAGCAGCTTGGGACTCACGACTGAAGCTTTCTTT. The variable domain in full, with the rest retrieved from reference TRBV5-8 and TRBJ1-1, is EAGVTQSPTHLIKTRGQQATLRCSPISGHTSVYWYQQALGLGLQFLLWYDEGEERNRGNFPPRFSGRQFPNYSSELNVNALELEDSALYLCASSLGLTTEAFFGQGTRLTVV.

This chain uses TRBV28 with TRBJ2-1; 7 positions agree with TRBD1. Germline CDR1 and CDR2: MDHEN and SYDVKM. The CDR3 spans 17 residues. Trimming cost V 3 bases and J 0 bases; bases outside gene matches: 8. This CDR3 is CASSFNRQGVSYNEQFF. The DNA for the CDR3 is TGTGCCAGCAGTTTCAATCGACAGGGCGTCTCCTACAATGAGCAGTTCTTC.

This clone was seen a handful of times. The chain has TRBV7-8 and TRBJ1-5; D not certain. CDR3 length: 15 amino acids. Trimming stripped 1 base from V and 1 base from J, with 8 bases between. Germline V gives CDR1 SGHVS, CDR2 FQNEAQ. As DNA, the CDR3 is TGTGCCAGCAGCTTAGTTCCGGGGAGCAATCAGCCCCAGCATTTT. Translated, it gives CASSLVPGSNQPQHF.

This clone was seen only once. Other DNA sequences in this specimen translate into the identical CDR3. The genes are TRBV6-5 and TRBJ2-2; D possibly corresponds to TRBD2 (5 bases). The CDR3 contains 14 residues. Germline loops: CDR1 MNHEY, CDR2 SVGAGI. V lost 3 bases and J 1 base, leaving 6 bases between the germline ends. The CDR3 loop reads CASSYGRNTGELFF. The DNA of the CDR3 is TGTGCCAGCAGTTATGGGAGGAACACCGGGGAGCTGTTTTTT.

The rearrangement links TRBV28 to TRBJ2-7; D unclear. Germline V gives CDR1 MDHEN, CDR2 SYDVKM. The CDR3 sequence is 15 residues long. The V end was cut by 2 bases, the J end by 0 bases, with 11 bases between. The CDR3 here is CASSLKLRNSYEQYF. The CDR3 nucleotides read TGTGCCAGCAGTTTAAAGTTAAGGAACTCCTACGAGCAGTACTTC. The variable domain in full, with the rest retrieved from reference TRBV28 and TRBJ2-7, is DVKVTQSSRYLVKRTGEKVFLECVQDMDHENMFWYRQDPGLGLRLIYFSYDVKMKEKGDIPEGYSVSREKKERFSLILESASTNQTSMYLCASSLKLRNSYEQYFGPGTRLTVT.

This clone occurred once. DNA of the CDR3: TGTGCCAGCAGCTTGGGTGGCGAGACAGGGCACAATGAGCAGTTCTTC. Translating gives CASSLGGETGHNEQFF. The rearrangement links TRBV7-9 to TRBJ2-1; 7 nucleotides align to TRBD1. The CDR3 is made up of 16 amino acids. Germline values: CDR1 SEHNR, CDR2 FQNEAQ (reference sequence). V was clipped by 3 bases and J by 5 bases; unmatched bases: 10.

This clone occurred once. This rearrangement joins TRBV2 to TRBJ2-1; 8 bases align to TRBD2. V trimming: 2 bases; J trimming: 6 bases; junction bases outside the gene matches: 0. This CDR3 is built from 13 residues. Per germline, CDR1 SNHLY and CDR2 FYNNEI. The CDR3 DNA sequence: TGTGCCAGCAGTGAACTAGCGGGCAATGAGCAGTTCTTC. Translation: CASSELAGNEQFF.

The J gene is TRBJ2-7, the V gene TRBV28; 7 bases are shared with TRBD2. CDR1 is MDHEN, CDR2 SYDVKM, per germline. CDR3 length equals 12 residues. V trimming: 10 bases; J trimming: 4 bases; junction bases outside the gene matches: 7. CDR3 sequence: CATSGIGYEQYF. The CDR3 DNA reads as TGTGCCACCAGCGGGATTGGATACGAGCAGTACTTC.

The rearrangement joins TRBV4-1 to TRBJ2-2, with D perhaps matching TRBD2 (5 bases). V was clipped by 2 bases and J by 0 bases, with 16 bases between them. Germline V lookup: CDR1 MGHRA, CDR2 YSYEKL. The CDR3 contains 18 residues. The CDR3 DNA sequence: TGCGCCAGCAGCCAAAATGGGATAGCGAGTTCGAACACCGGGGAGCTGTTTTTT. It codes for CASSQNGIASSNTGELFF.

With respect to this clone: Other DNA sequences in this specimen translate into the identical CDR3. V is TRBV28 and J is TRBJ1-5; D possibly corresponds to TRBD1 (6 bases). Looked up from germline, CDR1 is MDHEN and CDR2 is SYDVKM. Deletions cut 3 bases from V and 2 bases from J, with 11 bases between. This CDR3 is built from 15 residues. The CDR3 region is CASSFVGAGNQPQHF. Written as DNA, the CDR3 is TGTGCCAGCAGTTTTGTGGGGGCCGGCAATCAGCCCCAGCATTTT.

This chain connects TRBV19 to TRBJ2-1, with TRBD2 matching over 7 bases. Trimming removed 10 bases from V and 4 bases from J; junction bases left unmatched: 7. The CDR3 totals 13 residues. Germline CDR1 and CDR2: LNHDA and SQIVND (reference sequence). For the CDR3, the DNA is TGTGCCACCACCCTAGCGGAATACAATGAGCAGTTCTTC. It codes for CATTLAEYNEQFF.

The CDR3 sequence: CASSLSGGASSGYNEQFF. The CDR3 coding sequence is TGCGCCAGCAGCTTGTCAGGGGGAGCTAGTTCAGGGTACAATGAGCAGTTCTTC. The J gene is TRBJ2-1, the V gene TRBV5-1, with 7 bases lining up with TRBD1. Per germline, CDR1 SGHRS and CDR2 YFSETQ. J gave up 4 bases and V 1 base, and 14 bases lay outside the gene matches. The CDR3 runs 18 residues.

J is TRBJ2-7 and V is TRBV27; D uncertain. The germline V gene has CDR1 MNHEY and CDR2 SMNVEV (reference sequence). The CDR3 length is 13 residues. Trimming took 0 bases from V and 3 from J, leaving 6 bases between them. The chain's CDR3 is CASSLSGIYEQYF. In nucleotides, the CDR3 is TGTGCCAGCAGTTTATCGGGGATCTACGAGCAGTACTTC.

The chain combines TRBV7-2 with TRBJ2-7; D gene uncertain. The CDR3 totals 12 residues. V was cut by 4 bases and J by 3 bases, with 7 bases left in between. Germline V gives CDR1 SGHTA, CDR2 FQGNSA. In nucleotides, the CDR3 is TGTGCCAGCAGCTCGGTTGGCTACGAGCAGTACTTC. It yields the protein CASSSVGYEQYF.

This rearrangement joins TRBV4-1 to TRBJ2-3; 9 bases align to TRBD2. The CDR3 runs to 17 residues. Germline-derived CDR1 and CDR2 are MGHRA and YSYEKL. V trimming: 0 bases; J trimming: 2 bases; junction bases outside the gene matches: 6. The CDR3, as DNA: TGCGCCAGCAGCCAAGAAGATGGCGGGAGGGACACAGATACGCAGTATTTT. It codes for CASSQEDGGRDTDTQYF.

This chain uses TRBV30 with TRBJ2-3, with D perhaps TRBD2 (6 bases). V lost 3 bases, J lost 0 bases, and 13 bases lay in between. This CDR3 spans 15 amino acids. In germline, CDR1 is GTSNPN, CDR2 SVGIG (reference sequence). The CDR3 DNA reads TGTGCCTGGAGCGATAGCGGTTTTAGCACAGATACGCAGTATTTT. Protein product: CAWSDSGFSTDTQYF.

The chain combines TRBV20-1 with TRBJ1-1; D is uncertain. CDR1 and CDR2 (germline): DFQATT, SNEGSKA (reference sequence). The CDR3 has 10 amino acids. Trimming shortened V by 5 bases and J by 10 bases, and 11 bases separated the two germline ends. This CDR3 is CSARESTAFF. DNA for the CDR3: TGCAGTGCTCGCGAGAGTACAGCTTTCTTT.

The chain links TRBV19 to TRBJ2-2; TRBD1 aligns across 8 bases. The junction had 7 bases not matched to a gene; V was cut back by 4 bases and J by 3 bases. The CDR3 runs 16 residues. CDR1 and CDR2 from the germline V gene are LNHDA and SQIVND (reference sequence). For the CDR3, the DNA is TGTGCCAGTAGTACCGTCGGACAGGGATACACCGGGGAGCTGTTTTTT. Its protein is CASSTVGQGYTGELFF.

CDR3: CASSEGLAGDNEQFF. The CDR3 DNA reads TGTGCCAGCAGTGAAGGACTAGCGGGAGACAATGAGCAGTTCTTC. This chain uses TRBV2 with TRBJ2-1; TRBD2 matches 12 bases. Germline V gene sequence: CDR1 SNHLY, CDR2 FYNNEI. V shed 1 base and J 5 bases; nucleotides not matched to a gene: 0. This CDR3 region has 15 residues.